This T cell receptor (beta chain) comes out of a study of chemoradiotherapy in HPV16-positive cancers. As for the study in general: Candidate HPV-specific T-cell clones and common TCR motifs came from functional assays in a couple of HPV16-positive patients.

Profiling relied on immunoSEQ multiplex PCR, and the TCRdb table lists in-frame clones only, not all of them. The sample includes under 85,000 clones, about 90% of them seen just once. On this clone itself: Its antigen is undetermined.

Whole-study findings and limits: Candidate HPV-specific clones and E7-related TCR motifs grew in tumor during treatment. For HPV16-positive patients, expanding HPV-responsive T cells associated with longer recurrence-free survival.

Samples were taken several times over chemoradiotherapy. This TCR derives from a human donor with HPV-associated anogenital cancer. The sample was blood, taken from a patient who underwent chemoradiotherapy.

The chain's CDR3 is CASSEEPGTANYGYTF. The CDR3 region has the DNA TGCGCCAGCAGCGAGGAGCCCGGGACAGCTAACTATGGCTACACCTTC. V and J are TRBV5-1 and TRBJ1-2; 7 positions match TRBD1. The CDR3 is 16 residues long. Per germline, CDR1 SGHRS and CDR2 YFSETQ. The J segment lost 0 bases and the V segment lost 4 bases, leaving 9 bases of the junction unmatched.